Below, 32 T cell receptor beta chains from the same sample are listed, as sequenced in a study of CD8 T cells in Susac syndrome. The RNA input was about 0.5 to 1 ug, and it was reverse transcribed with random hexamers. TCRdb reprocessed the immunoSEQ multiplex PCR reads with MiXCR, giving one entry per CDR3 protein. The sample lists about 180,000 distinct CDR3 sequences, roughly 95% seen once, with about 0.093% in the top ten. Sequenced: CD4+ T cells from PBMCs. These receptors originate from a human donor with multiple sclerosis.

The CDR3 loop reads CASSSRDGNTEAFF. CDR3 DNA: TGTGCCAGCAGTTCCCGGGACGGGAACACTGAAGCTTTCTTT. The gene calls are TRBV12-3 or TRBV12-4 and TRBJ1-1; D may be TRBD1 (5 bases). The CDR3 sequence is 14 residues long. Trimming left V 4 bases short and J 1 base short, with 10 bases between.

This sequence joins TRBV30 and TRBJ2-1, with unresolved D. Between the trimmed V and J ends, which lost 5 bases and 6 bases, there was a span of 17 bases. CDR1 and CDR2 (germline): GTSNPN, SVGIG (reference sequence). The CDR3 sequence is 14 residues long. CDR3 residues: CAWEQFLVANEQFF. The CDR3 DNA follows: TGTGCCTGGGAGCAGTTTTTAGTCGCCAATGAGCAGTTCTTC.

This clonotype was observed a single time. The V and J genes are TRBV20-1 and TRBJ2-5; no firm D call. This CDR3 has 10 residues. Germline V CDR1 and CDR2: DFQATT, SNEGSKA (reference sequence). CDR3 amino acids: CSPNQETQYF. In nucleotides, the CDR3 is TGCAGCCCAAACCAAGAGACCCAGTACTTC.

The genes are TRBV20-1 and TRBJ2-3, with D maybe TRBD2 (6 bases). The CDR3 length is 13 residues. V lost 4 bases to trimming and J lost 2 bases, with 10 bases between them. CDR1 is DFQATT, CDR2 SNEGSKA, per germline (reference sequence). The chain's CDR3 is CSAKDYYTDTQYF. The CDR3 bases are TGCAGTGCTAAGGACTATTACACAGATACGCAGTATTTT.

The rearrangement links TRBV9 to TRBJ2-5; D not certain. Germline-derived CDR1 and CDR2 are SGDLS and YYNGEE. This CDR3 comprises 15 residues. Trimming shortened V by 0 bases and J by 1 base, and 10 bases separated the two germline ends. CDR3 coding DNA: TGTGCCAGCAGCGTAGGAAGTCTAGGCCAAGAGACCCAGTACTTC. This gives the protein CASSVGSLGQETQYF.

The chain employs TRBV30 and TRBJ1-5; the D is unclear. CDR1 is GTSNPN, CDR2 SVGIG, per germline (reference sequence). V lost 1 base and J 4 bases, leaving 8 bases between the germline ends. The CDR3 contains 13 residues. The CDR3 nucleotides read TGTGCCTGGAGTGAGCAGGAGAATCAGCCCCAGCATTTT. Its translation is CAWSEQENQPQHF.

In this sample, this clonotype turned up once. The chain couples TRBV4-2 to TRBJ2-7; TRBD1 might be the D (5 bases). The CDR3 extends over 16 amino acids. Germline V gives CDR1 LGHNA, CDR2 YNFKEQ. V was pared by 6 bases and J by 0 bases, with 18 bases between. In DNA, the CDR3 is TGTGCCAGCAGTCCAGGGCCAGGCCAGGACTCCTACGAGCAGTACTTC. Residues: CASSPGPGQDSYEQYF.

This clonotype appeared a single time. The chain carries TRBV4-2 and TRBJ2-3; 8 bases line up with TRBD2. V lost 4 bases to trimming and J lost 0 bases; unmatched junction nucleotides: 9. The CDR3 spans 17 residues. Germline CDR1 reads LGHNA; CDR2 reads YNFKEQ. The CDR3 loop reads CASSRASGTRSTDTQYF. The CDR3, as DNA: TGTGCCAGCAGCCGAGCCTCCGGGACTAGGAGCACAGATACGCAGTATTTT.

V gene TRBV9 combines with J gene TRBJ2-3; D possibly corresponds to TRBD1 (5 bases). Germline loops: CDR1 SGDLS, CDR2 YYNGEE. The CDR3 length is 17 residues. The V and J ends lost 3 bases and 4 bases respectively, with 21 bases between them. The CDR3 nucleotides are TGTGCCAGCAGCGGTTCCCAGACAGCAATTTCTCCAGATACGCAGTATTTT. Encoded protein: CASSGSQTAISPDTQYF. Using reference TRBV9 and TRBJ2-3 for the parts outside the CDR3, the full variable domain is DSGVTQTPKHLITATGQRVTLRCSPRSGDLSVYWYQQSLDQGLQFLIQYYNGEERAKGNILERFSAQQFPDLHSELNLSSLELGDSALYFCASSGSQTAISPDTQYFGPGTRLTVL.

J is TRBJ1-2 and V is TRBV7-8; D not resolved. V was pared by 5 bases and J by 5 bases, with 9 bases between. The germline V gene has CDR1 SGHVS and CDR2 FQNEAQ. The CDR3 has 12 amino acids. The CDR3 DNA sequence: TGTGCCAGCAGCCAACGGATGTATGGCTACACCTTC. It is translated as CASSQRMYGYTF.

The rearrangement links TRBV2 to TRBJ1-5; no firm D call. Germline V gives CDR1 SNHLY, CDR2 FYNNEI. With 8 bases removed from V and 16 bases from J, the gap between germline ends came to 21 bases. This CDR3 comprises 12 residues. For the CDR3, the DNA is TGTGCCAGCGGTCCCCTACTGGGCGCCAGACATTTT. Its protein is CASGPLLGARHF.

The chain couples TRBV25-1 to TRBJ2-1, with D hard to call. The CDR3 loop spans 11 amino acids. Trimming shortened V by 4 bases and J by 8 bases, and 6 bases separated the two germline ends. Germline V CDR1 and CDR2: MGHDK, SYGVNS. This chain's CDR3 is CASSVLDEQFF. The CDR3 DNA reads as TGTGCCAGCAGTGTACTCGATGAGCAGTTCTTC.

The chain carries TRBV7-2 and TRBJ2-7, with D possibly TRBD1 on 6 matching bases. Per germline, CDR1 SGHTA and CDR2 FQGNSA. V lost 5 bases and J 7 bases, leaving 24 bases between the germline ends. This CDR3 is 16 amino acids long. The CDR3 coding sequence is TGTGCCAGCAGCCTTAGTTACCCAACAGGGTCGGGAGAGCAGTACTTC. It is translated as CASSLSYPTGSGEQYF.

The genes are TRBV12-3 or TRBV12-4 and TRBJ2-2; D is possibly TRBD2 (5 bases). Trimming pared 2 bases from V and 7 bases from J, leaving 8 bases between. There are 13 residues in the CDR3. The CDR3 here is CASSLRGNGELFF. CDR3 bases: TGTGCCAGCAGTTTACGGGGAAACGGGGAGCTGTTTTTT.

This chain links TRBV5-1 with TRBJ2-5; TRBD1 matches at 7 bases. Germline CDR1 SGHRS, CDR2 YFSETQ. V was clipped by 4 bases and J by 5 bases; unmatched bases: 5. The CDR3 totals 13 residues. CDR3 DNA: TGCGCCAGCAGCCGGGACAGTATGGAGACCCAGTACTTC. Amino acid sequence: CASSRDSMETQYF.

This chain's CDR3 is CASSSRTSGGQETQYF. The CDR3, as DNA: TGTGCCAGCAGTTCGCGGACTAGCGGGGGCCAAGAGACCCAGTACTTC. This chain uses TRBV27 with TRBJ2-5; 13 bases align to TRBD2. The CDR3 runs 16 residues. Looked up from germline, CDR1 is MNHEY and CDR2 is SMNVEV (reference sequence). After removal of 4 bases from V and 1 base from J, the junction contained 3 bases not matched to a gene.

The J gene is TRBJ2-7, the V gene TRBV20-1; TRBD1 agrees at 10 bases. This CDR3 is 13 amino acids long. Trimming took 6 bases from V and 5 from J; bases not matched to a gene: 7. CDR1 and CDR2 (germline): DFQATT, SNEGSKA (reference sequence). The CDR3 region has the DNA TGCAGTGCCTGGGGACAGGGGACCCACGAGCAGTACTTC. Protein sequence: CSAWGQGTHEQYF.

The chain's CDR3 is CASSATGGGLGQPQHF. The CDR3 DNA reads as TGTGCCAGCAGCGCTACAGGGGGCGGACTGGGCCAGCCCCAGCATTTT. V and J are TRBV9 and TRBJ1-5; TRBD1 agrees at 9 bases. Germline CDR1 and CDR2: SGDLS and YYNGEE. The CDR3 loop spans 16 amino acids. V was clipped by 3 bases and J by 7 bases; unmatched bases: 11.

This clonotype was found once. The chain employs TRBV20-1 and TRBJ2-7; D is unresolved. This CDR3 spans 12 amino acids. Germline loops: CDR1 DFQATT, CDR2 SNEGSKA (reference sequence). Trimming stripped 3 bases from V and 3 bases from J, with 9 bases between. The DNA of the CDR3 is TGCAGTGCTAGGGGCCTGATCTACGAGCAGTACTTC. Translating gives CSARGLIYEQYF.

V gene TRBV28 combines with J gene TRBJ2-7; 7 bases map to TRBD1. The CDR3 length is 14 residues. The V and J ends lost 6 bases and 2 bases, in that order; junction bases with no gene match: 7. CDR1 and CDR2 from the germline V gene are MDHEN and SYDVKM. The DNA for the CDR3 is TGTGCCAGCAGGGAGACAGGGAGCCCCTACGAGCAGTACTTC. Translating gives CASRETGSPYEQYF.

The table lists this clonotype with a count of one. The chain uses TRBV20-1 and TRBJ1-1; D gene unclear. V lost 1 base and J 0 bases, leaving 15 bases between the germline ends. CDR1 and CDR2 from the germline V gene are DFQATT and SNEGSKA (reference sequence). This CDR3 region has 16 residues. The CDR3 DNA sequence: TGCAGTGCTAGAGCGCAAGGGTTTCGGTTGAACACTGAAGCTTTCTTT. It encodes CSARAQGFRLNTEAFF.

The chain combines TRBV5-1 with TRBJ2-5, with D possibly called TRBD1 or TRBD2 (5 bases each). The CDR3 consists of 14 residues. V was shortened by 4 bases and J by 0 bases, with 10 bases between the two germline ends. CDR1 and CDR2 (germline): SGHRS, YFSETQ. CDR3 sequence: CASSRWGNQETQYF. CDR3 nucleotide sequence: TGCGCCAGCAGCAGGTGGGGGAACCAAGAGACCCAGTACTTC.

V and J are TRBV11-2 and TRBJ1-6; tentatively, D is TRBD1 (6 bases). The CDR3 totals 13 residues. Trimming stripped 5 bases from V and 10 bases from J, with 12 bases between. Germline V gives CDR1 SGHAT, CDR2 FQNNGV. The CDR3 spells CASSGSRGSPLHF. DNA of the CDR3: TGTGCCAGCAGCGGTTCCAGGGGCTCACCCCTCCACTTT.

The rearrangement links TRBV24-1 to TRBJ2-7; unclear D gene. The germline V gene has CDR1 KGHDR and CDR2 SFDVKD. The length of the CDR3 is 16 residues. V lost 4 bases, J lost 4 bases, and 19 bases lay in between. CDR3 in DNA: TGTGCCACCAGTGACCCTGGGAAGGGAAACCCTTACGAGCAGTACTTC. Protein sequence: CATSDPGKGNPYEQYF.

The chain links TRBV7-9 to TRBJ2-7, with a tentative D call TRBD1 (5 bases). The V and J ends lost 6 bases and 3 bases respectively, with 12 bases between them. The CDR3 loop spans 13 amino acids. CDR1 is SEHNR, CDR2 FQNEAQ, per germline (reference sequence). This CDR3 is CASSPGFDYEQYF. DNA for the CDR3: TGTGCCAGCAGTCCAGGGTTCGACTACGAGCAGTACTTC.

CDR3 protein: CASGSTSAASGEQFF. The CDR3 DNA is TGTGCTAGTGGTTCCACCTCAGCGGCTTCGGGTGAGCAGTTCTTC. The chain uses TRBV12-5 and TRBJ2-1, with D perhaps TRBD2 (5 bases). Germline lookup yields CDR1 LGHNT and CDR2 FRNRAP. The CDR3 totals 15 residues. Trimming left V 4 bases short and J 9 bases short, with 19 bases between.

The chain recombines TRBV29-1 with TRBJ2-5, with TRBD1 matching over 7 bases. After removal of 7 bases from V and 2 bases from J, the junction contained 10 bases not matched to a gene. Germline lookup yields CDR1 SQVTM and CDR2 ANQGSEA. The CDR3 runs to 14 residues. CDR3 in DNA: TGCAGCGCCAAGAGGGGACAGCTTCAAGAGACCCAGTACTTC. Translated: CSAKRGQLQETQYF.

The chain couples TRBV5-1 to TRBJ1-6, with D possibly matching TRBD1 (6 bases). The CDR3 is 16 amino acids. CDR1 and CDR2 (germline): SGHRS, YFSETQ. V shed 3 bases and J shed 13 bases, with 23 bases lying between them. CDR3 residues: CASSWGARTAESPLHF. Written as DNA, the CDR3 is TGCGCCAGCAGCTGGGGGGCCCGGACGGCAGAGAGTCCCCTCCACTTT.

The CDR3 region is CASSPGVIGDGGYTF. The CDR3 coding sequence is TGTGCCAGCAGCCCCGGCGTTATCGGGGACGGGGGCTACACCTTC. This chain joins TRBV7-9 and TRBJ1-2; possibly TRBD1 for D (5 bases). The CDR3 consists of 15 residues. Germline-derived CDR1 and CDR2 are SEHNR and FQNEAQ (reference sequence). Trimming cost V 5 bases and J 8 bases, with 21 bases left between them. Full variable domain (outside the CDR3, taken from reference TRBV7-9 and TRBJ1-2): DTGVSQNPRHKITKRGQNVTFRCDPISEHNRLYWYRQTLGQGPEFLTYFQNEAQLEKSRLLSDRFSAERPKGSFSTLEIQRTEQGDSAMYLCASSPGVIGDGGYTFGSGTRLTVV.

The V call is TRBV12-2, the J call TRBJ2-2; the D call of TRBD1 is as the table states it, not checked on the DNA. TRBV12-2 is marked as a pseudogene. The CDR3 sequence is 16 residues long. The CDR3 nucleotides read TGTGCAAGTCGCTTAGCGCAGGGGCAGGACACCGGGGAGCTGTTTTTT. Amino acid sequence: CASRLAQGQDTGELFF.

The CDR3 is CSARGDRAGEKLFF. For the CDR3, the DNA is TGCAGTGCTAGGGGGGACAGGGCGGGAGAAAAACTGTTTTTT. The chain is built from TRBV20-1 and TRBJ1-4; 9 bases map to TRBD1. Losses at the gene ends were 3 bases for V and 8 bases for J; bases not matched to a gene: 7. Germline-derived CDR1 and CDR2 are DFQATT and SNEGSKA (reference sequence). The CDR3 is 14 amino acids.

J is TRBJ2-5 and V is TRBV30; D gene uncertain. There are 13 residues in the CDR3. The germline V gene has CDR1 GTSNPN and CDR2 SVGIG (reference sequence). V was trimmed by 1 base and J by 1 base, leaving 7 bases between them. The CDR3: CAWSAVFQETQYF. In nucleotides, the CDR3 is TGTGCCTGGAGTGCGGTCTTCCAAGAGACCCAGTACTTC.